One T cell receptor beta chain is described in this entry. Its antigen is still unknown. With random hexamers, reverse transcription was performed on about 0.5 to 1 ug of RNA. The authors amplified TCR beta CDR3 across 54 Vbeta and 13 Jbeta using immunoSEQ multiplex PCR. TCRdb ran MiXCR on the immunoSEQ multiplex PCR reads and lists one entry per CDR3 protein. Here the sample spans about 430,000 distinct CDR3 sequences, approximately 85% being singletons. CD8+ and CD4+ T cells from blood underwent TCR beta sequencing. TEMRA cells were enriched by FACS, while CD8+ and CD4+ T cells were obtained through a negative isolation that was performed magnetically. Deletions cut 0 bases from V and 0 bases from J, with 6 bases between. This CDR3 comprises 15 residues. Germline CDR1 is GTSNPN and CDR2 is SVGIG (reference sequence). These data are taken from a study of CD8 T cells in Susac syndrome. General study findings and limits: The study conceded that relatively few individuals underwent its TCR sequencing and HLA analysis.

This chain uses TRBV30 with TRBJ2-6; the D is unclear. The receptor comes from a human donor with multiple sclerosis. Material for sequencing was CD8+ T cells from PBMCs. CDR3 loop: CAWSVFFSGANVLTF. CDR3 bases: TGTGCCTGGAGTGTCTTCTTCTCTGGGGCCAACGTCCTGACTTTC.